This entry is about one TCR beta chain. Other DNA sequences of this sample code for an identical CDR3. The study ran the assay at deep level. Clones were read by immunoSEQ multiplex PCR, and TCRdb kept only the in-frame ones, dropping some. The table has about 1.5 million clones, 95% to 99% seen once. The data are from a study of shared clonotypes between healthy human individuals. Looking at the study overall: Each donor's CD8 memory used one plate, CD8 naive two, each CD4 subset three.

The CDR3 sequence is 16 residues long. With 4 bases clipped from V and 0 bases from J, the junction kept 5 bases outside the gene matches. CDR1 is SGHNT and CDR2 is YYREEE in the germline V gene (reference sequence). Sequencing was done on a sample of naive CD4+ T cells sorted from blood. Subset: CD45RA+ positively selected. This chain links TRBV5-4 with TRBJ2-4, with 9 bases lining up with TRBD2. The clonotype was recovered from a man aged 25-45 years in good health. CDR3 in DNA: TGTGCCAGCAGCCCTACTAGCGGGCTAGCCAAAAACATTCAGTACTTC. Translating gives CASSPTSGLAKNIQYF.